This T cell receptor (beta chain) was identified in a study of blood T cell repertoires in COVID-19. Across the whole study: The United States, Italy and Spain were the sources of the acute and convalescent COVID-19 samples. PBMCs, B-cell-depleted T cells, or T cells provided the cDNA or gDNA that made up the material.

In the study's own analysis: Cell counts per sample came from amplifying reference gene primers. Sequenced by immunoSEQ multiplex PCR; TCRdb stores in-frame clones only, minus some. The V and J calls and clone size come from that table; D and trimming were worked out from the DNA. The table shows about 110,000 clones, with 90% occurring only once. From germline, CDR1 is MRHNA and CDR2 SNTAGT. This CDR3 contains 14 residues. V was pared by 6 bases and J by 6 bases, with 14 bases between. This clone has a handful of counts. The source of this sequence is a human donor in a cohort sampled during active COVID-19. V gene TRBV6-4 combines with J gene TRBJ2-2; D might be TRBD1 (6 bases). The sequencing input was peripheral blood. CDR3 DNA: TGTGCCAGCAGCAACACAGGGAGCGCCGGGGAGCTGTTTTTT. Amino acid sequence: CASSNTGSAGELFF.